This T cell receptor (beta chain) originates from a study of blood T cells in healthy people across ages. Study information: There was about one barcoded beta molecule captured by template switching per two T cells. Study-level results: It was found that TCR beta diversity correlated strongly with the percentage of naive T cells. In the absence of known donor CMV status, changes in expanded clonotypes were possibly confounded.

Deletions cut 2 bases from V and 6 bases from J, with 14 bases between. CDR3 size: 15 residues. Combining a sample-barcoded 5' primer with a J-beta primer mix, a second PCR ran for roughly 6 to 11 cycles. From each sample, at least 3 million paired-end reads containing CDR3 were obtained. TCRdb called the 5' RACE reads again in MiXCR, with one record for every CDR3 protein. The sample yields about a million distinct CDR3 sequences, approximately 49% seen once. A note on this clonotype: Its antigen is currently unknown.

This clonotype was sampled from a man aged 30 to 45 in good health. The sequencing sample was made of blood. This chain links TRBV12-3 or TRBV12-4 with TRBJ1-5, with a possible D match to TRBD1 (5 bases). CDR3 sequence reads: CASSLMGEWGQPQHF. CDR3 DNA sequence: TGTGCCAGCAGTTTAATGGGGGAGTGGGGTCAGCCCCAGCATTTT.